This T cell receptor (beta chain) was profiled in a study of beta chain features in type 1 diabetes. On the study more broadly: Summed over all samples, the examined sorted cells came to under 110,000,000. Study-level findings and limits: TCRB CDR3s were moderately but significantly shorter in Type 1 diabetes patients in all four CD4+ subsets. The similarity of naive, central memory and Treg TCRB repertoires appeared greater among patients than among healthy donors. VDJ junctions from patients with type 1 diabetes contained fewer insertions and more deletions.

This clone was seen more than once but under ten times. Its antigen remains unknown. V dropped 0 bases and J dropped 6 bases, with 3 bases sitting between them. The CDR3 loop spans 12 amino acids. The germline V gene encodes CDR1 SGHAT and CDR2 FQDESV (reference sequence). Expressed TCRB transcripts got sequenced, as all isolated RNA was reverse transcribed. Method: immunoSEQ multiplex PCR; TCRdb's copy keeps in-frame clones and lacks some. The sample consists of under 300,000 clones, 20% of them appearing once. The gene calls are TRBV11-1 and TRBJ2-1; D is ambiguous. The source of this sequence is a middle-aged woman with type 1 diabetes. The specimen sequenced was naive CD4+ T cells from blood. CDR3 DNA sequence: TGTGCCAGCAGCTTAGCTCTCAATGAGCAGTTCTTC. This translates into CASSLALNEQFF.